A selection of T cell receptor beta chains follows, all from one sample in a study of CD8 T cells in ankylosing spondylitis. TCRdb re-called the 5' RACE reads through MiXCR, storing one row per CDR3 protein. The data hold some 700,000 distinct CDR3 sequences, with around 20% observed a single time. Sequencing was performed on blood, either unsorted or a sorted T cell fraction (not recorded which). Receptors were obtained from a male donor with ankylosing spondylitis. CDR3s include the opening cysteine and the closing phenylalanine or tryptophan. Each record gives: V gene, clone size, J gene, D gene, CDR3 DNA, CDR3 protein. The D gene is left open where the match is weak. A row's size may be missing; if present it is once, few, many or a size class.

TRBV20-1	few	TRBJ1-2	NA	TGCAGTGCTAGAGATCGAGAGTGGCCTAACTATGGCTACACCTTC	CSARDREWPNYGYTF
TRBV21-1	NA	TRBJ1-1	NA	TGTGCCAGCAGTCTACTGTTTTGGGAGATGAACACTGAAGCTTTCTTT	CASSLLFWEMNTEAFF
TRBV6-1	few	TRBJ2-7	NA	TGTGCCAGCAGTGCCCAGGGTGGCTCTCGATACGAGCAGTACTTC	CASSAQGGSRYEQYF
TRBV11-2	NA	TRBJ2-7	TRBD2	TGTGCCAGCAGCTCTAGGGGACTAGCGGGACACGAGCAGTACTTC	CASSSRGLAGHEQYF
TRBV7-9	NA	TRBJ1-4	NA	TGTGCCAGCAGCTTAGTCCGGGGTCCTAATGAAAAACTGTTTTTT	CASSLVRGPNEKLFF
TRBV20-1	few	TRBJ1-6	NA	TGCAGTGCCATCTTAGGGGGACTCCTCCACTTT	CSAILGGLLHF
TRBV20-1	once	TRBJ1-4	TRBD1	TGCAGTGCTAGGGCACCAGGGGGAGAAAAACTGTTTTTT	CSARAPGGEKLFF
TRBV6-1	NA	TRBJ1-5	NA	TGTGCCAGCATACGGGGGGGCTCGGGCAATCAGCCCCAGCATTTT	CASIRGGSGNQPQHF
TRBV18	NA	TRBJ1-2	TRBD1	TGTGCCAGCTCACGGGTGACAGGGGGCGACTATGGCTACACCTTC	CASSRVTGGDYGYTF
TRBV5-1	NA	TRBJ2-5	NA	TGCGCCAGCAGCTTTGGGGTTGATGAGACCCAGTACTTC	CASSFGVDETQYF
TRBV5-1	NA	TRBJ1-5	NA	TGCGCCAGCAGCTTGGAACCCTATAGCAATCAGCCCCAGCATTTT	CASSLEPYSNQPQHF
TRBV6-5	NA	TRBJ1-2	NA	TGTGCCAGCAGTTACTCGGGGGACGGCTACACCTTC	CASSYSGDGYTF
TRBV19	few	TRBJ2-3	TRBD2	TGTGCCAGTACTCTAGGACTAGCGGGAGCAGATACGCAGTATTTT	CASTLGLAGADTQYF
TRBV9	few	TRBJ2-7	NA	TGTGCCAGCAGCCCCGGAGGGGGTGGGTACGAGCAGTACTTC	CASSPGGGGYEQYF
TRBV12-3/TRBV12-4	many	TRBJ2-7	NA	TGTGCCAGCAGTCGGGTGGGCGGACAGACCTACGAGCAGTACTTC	CASSRVGGQTYEQYF
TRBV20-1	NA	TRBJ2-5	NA	TGCAGTGCTAGAGTTGGGGACATCCCCCCGAAGACCCAGTACTTC	CSARVGDIPPKTQYF
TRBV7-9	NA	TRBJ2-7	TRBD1	TGTGCCAGCAGCTTGCCCCTCGACAGGGACTACGAGCAGTACTTC	CASSLPLDRDYEQYF
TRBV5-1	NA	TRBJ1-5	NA	TGCGCCAGCAGCTTGTTTGGGGGACAGCCCCAGCATTTT	CASSLFGGQPQHF
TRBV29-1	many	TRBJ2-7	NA	TGCAGCGTTGAGACTTCCGGGCCCTCCTACGAGCAGTACTTC	CSVETSGPSYEQYF
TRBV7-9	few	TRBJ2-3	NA	TGTGCCAGCAGCTTATTCCTGGGTAGCACAGATACGCAGTATTTT	CASSLFLGSTDTQYF
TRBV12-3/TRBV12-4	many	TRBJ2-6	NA	TGTGCCAGCAGTCCTCGGAGCTCTGGGGCCAACGTCCTGACTTTC	CASSPRSSGANVLTF
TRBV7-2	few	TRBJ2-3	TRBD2	TGTGCCAGCAGTGATAGCGGGAGGCAAGATACGCAGTATTTT	CASSDSGRQDTQYF
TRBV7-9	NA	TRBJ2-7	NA	TGTGCCAGCAGCTTCACAGACGTCGGCTCCTACGAGCAGTACTTC	CASSFTDVGSYEQYF
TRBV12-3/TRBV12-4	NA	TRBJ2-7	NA	TGTGCCAGCAGTACGCAGGGTGGTGAGCAGTACTTC	CASSTQGGEQYF
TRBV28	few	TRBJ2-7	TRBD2	TGTGCCAGCAGATCGGGCGGGGGCTACGAGCAGTACTTC	CASRSGGGYEQYF
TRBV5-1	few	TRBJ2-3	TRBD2	TGCGCCAGCAGCTTGGATGGGACTAGCGGGAGGACCACAGATACGCAGTATTTT	CASSLDGTSGRTTDTQYF
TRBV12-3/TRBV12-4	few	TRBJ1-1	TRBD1	TGTGCCAGCAGTTTAGTGTCGACAGGGCAGACTGAAGCTTTCTTT	CASSLVSTGQTEAFF
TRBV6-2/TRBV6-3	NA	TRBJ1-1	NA	TGTGCCAGCAGCCCCACCCGTGCAGGGCCCTTCAACACTGAAGCTTTCTTT	CASSPTRAGPFNTEAFF
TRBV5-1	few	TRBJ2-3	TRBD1	TGCGCCAGCCACCGCCAGGGACAGGGGACAGATACGCAGTATTTT	CASHRQGQGTDTQYF
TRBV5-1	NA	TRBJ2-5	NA	TGCGCCAGCATCCAACAAGAGACCCAGTACTTC	CASIQQETQYF
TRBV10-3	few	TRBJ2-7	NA	TGTGCCATCAGGTTTGGGGACACCTCATCCTACGAGCAGTACTTC	CAIRFGDTSSYEQYF
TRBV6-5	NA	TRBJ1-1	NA	TGTGCCAGCAGTTACGGGGGGGGGCCCACTGAAGCTTTCTTT	CASSYGGGPTEAFF
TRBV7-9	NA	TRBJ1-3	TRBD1	TGTGCCAGCAGCCCGGGACAGGGGGCGTCGGACACCATATATTTT	CASSPGQGASDTIYF
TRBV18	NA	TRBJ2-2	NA	TGTGCCAGCTCACCACCTACAGGGAGGGAAACCGGGGAGCTGTTTTTT	CASSPPTGRETGELFF
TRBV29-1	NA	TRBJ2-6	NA	TGCAGCGTCGAACAGGGAGGGGCCTCTGGGGCCAACGTCCTGACTTTC	CSVEQGGASGANVLTF
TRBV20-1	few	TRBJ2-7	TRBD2	TGCAGTGCTAGTCATAGCGGGAGCCCCTACGAGCAGTACTTC	CSASHSGSPYEQYF
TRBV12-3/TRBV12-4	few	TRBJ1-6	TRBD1	TGTGCCAGCAGCTGGGACAGGGATTCACCCCTCCACTTT	CASSWDRDSPLHF
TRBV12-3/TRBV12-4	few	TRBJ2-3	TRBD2	TGTGCCAGCAGTGGGGGACTAGCGGGAGGTCTGAATACGCAGTATTTT	CASSGGLAGGLNTQYF
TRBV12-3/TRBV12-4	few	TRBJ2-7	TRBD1	TGTGCCAGCAGTTACCGGGACAGGAGCTCCTACGAGCAGTACTTC	CASSYRDRSSYEQYF
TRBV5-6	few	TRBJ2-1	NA	TGTGCCAGCAGCTCCGGAGTCTACAATGAGCAGTTCTTC	CASSSGVYNEQFF
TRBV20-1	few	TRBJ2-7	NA	TGCAGTGCTGCGGGCTTCGACACCTACGAGCAGTACTTC	CSAAGFDTYEQYF
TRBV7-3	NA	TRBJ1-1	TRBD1	TGTGCCAGCAGCCCGACAGGGGAATCCATGAACACTGAAGCTTTCTTT	CASSPTGESMNTEAFF
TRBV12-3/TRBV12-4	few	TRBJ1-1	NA	TGTGCCAGCATTCTCTGGGACCTACCACTTGAAGCTTTCTTT	CASILWDLPLEAFF
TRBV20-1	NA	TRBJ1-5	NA	TGCAGTGCTCACCCCTTCTCGAACTGTTCCCCCAATCAGCCCCAGCATTTT	CSAHPFSNCSPNQPQHF
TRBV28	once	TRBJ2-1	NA	NA	CASSTSHRGDNEQFF
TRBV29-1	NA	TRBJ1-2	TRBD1	TGCAGCGTTGAAGACCCGGGACAGGGGCTCTATGGCTACACCTTC	CSVEDPGQGLYGYTF
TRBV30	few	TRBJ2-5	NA	TGTGCCTGGAGCAAGGGACGACAAGAGACCCAGTACTTC	CAWSKGRQETQYF
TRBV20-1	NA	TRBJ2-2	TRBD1	TGCAGTGCTAGAGACAGGGGGCGTATGAACACCGGGGAGCTGTTTTTT	CSARDRGRMNTGELFF
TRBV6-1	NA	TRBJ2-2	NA	TGTGCCAGCAGTAGGGAGGGACAGACAAACACCGGGGAGCTGTTTTTT	CASSREGQTNTGELFF
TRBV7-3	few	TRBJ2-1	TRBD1	TGTGCCAGCAGTAGAGGGCAACAGGGGAATGAGCAGTTCTTC	CASSRGQQGNEQFF
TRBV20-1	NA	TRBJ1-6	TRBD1	TGCAGTGCTAGAGACGGGGACAGGCATTATAATAATTCACCCCTCCACTTT	CSARDGDRHYNNSPLHF
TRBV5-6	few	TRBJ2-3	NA	TGTGCCACCGGGGAAGGAGCAGCCACAGATACGCAGTATTTT	CATGEGAATDTQYF
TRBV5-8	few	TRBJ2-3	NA	TGTGCCAGCAGCTTCCAATCAATAGCAGATACGCAGTATTTT	CASSFQSIADTQYF
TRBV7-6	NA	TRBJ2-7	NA	TGTGCCAGCAGCTTAGCGCTCAGAGCGGGTGGGGACGTAGGGTTCTACGAGCAGTACTTC	CASSLALRAGGDVGFYEQYF
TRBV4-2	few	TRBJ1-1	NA	TGTGCCAGCAGCCCCTCAGGGGACCTTAACACTGAAGCTTTCTTT	CASSPSGDLNTEAFF
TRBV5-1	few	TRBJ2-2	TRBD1	TGCGCCAGCGGCGGACAGGGGGCCAACACCGGGGAGCTGTTTTTT	CASGGQGANTGELFF
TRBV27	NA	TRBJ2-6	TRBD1	TGTGCCAGCAGGCCTCAGGGGGTAGCTGGGGCCAACGTCCTGACTTTC	CASRPQGVAGANVLTF
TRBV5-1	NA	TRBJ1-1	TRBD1	TGCGCCAGCAGCTCCCGGACAGGGACTTTCGCTGAAGCTTTCTTT	CASSSRTGTFAEAFF
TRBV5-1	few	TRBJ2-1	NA	TGCGCCAGCAGCTTGGATTGGGGGGGCCTTAGCTCCTACAATGAGCAGTTCTTC	CASSLDWGGLSSYNEQFF